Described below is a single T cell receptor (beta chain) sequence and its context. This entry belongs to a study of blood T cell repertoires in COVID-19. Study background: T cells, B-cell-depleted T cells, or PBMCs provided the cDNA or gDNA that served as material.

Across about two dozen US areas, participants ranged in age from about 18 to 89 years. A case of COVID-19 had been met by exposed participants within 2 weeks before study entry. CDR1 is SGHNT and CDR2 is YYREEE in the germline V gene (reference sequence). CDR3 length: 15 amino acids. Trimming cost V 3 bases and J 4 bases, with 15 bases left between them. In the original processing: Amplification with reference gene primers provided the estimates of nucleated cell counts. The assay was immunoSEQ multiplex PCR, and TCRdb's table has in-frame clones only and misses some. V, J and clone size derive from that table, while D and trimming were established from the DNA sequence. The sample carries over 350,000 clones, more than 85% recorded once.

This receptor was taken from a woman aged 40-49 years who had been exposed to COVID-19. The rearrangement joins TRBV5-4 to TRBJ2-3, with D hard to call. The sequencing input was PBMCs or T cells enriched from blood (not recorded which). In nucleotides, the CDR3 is TGTGCCAGCAGCTCCCTCCAGCTAGTCGCAGATACGCAGTATTTT. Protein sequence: CASSSLQLVADTQYF.